This T cell receptor beta chain was captured by sequencing in a study of blood T cell repertoires in COVID-19. Overall study context: Samples of COVID-19 (acute and convalescent) were obtained from the United States, Italy and Spain. PBMCs, B-cell-depleted T cells, or T cells were the source of the cDNA or gDNA that made up the material.

The germline CDR1 and CDR2 sequences are LNHNV and YYDKDF (reference sequence). The J segment lost 4 bases and the V segment lost 0 bases, leaving 8 bases of the junction unmatched. This CDR3 comprises 17 residues. As processed by the authors: Amplification with reference gene primers provided the estimates of nucleated cell counts. Here immunoSEQ multiplex PCR was the method, and the copy in TCRdb shows in-frame clones only, minus some. V, J and clone size are taken as reported in that table, and D and trimming were inferred from the DNA itself. The sample records some 97,000 clones, about nine tenths being singletons.

The chain employs TRBV15 and TRBJ2-7, with TRBD1 matching 11 bases. The clonotype was recovered from a man aged 45-60 years with acute or convalescent COVID-19. Sequencing was done on a sample of peripheral blood. The CDR3 sequence is CATSRDWVGQGGYEQYF. CDR3 sequence (DNA): TGTGCCACCAGCAGAGATTGGGTGGGACAGGGGGGGTACGAGCAGTACTTC.